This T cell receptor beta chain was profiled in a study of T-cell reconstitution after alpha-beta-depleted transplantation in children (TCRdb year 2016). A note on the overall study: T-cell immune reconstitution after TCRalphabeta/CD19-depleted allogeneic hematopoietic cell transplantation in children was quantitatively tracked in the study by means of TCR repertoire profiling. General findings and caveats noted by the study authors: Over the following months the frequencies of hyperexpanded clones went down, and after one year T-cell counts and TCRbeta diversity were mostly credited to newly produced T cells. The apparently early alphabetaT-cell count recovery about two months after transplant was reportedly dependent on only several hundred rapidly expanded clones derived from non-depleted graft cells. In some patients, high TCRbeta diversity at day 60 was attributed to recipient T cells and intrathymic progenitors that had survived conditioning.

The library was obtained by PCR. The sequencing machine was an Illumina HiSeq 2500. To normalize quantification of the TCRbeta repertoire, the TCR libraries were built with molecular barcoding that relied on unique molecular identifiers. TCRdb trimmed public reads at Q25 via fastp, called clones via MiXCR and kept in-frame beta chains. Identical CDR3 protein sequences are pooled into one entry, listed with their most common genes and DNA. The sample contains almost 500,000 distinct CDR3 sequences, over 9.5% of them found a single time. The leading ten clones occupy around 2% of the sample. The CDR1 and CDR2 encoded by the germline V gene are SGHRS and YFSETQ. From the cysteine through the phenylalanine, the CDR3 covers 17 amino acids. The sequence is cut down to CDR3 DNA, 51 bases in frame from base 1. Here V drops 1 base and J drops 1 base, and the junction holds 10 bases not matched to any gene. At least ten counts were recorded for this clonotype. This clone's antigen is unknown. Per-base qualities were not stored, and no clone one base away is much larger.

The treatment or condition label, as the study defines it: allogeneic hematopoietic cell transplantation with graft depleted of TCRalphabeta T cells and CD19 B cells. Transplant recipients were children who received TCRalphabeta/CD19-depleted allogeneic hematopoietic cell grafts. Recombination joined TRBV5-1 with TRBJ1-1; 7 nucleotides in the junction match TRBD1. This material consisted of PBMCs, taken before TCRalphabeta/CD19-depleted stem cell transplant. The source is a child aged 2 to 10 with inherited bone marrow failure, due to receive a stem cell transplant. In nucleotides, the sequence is TGCGCCAGCAGCTTGAGGGGGCCGACAGGGCGGAACACTGAAGCTTTCTTT. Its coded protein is CASSLRGPTGRNTEAFF.